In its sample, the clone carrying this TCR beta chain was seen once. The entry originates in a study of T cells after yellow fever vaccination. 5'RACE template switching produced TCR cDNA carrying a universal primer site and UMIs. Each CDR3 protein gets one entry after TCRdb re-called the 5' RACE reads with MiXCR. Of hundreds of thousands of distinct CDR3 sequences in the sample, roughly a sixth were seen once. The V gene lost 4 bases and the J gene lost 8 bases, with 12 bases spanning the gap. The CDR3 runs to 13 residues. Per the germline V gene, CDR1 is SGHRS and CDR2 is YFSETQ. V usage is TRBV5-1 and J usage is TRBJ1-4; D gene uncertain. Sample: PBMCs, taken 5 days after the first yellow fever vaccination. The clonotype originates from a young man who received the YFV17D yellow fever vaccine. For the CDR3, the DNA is TGCGCCAGCAGCCCCGGAAATATCGAAAAACTGTTTTTT. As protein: CASSPGNIEKLFF.